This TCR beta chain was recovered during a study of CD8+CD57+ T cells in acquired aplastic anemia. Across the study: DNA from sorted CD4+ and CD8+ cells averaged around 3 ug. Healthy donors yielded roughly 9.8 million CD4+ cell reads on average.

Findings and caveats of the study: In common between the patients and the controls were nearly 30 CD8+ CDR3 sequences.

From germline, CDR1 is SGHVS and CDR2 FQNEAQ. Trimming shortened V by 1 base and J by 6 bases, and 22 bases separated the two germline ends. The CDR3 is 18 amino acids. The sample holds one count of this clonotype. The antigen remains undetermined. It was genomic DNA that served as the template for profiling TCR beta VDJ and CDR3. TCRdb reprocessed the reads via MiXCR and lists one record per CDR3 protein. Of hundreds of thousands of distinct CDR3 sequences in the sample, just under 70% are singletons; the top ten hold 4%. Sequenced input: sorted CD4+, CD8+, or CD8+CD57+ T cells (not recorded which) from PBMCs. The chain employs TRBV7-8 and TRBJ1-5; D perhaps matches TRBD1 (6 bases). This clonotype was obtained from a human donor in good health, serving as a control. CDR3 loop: CASSLGGSAPGEGQPQHF. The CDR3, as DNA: TGTGCCAGCAGCTTAGGAGGGTCAGCCCCAGGGGAGGGTCAGCCCCAGCATTTT.